The rows below give T cell receptor beta chains drawn from one sample of a study of blood T cell repertoires in COVID-19. Libraries were prepared by immunoSEQ multiplex PCR; TCRdb keeps only in-frame clonotypes and omits some of them. The sample has approximately 140,000 clones; 85% to 90% are singletons. Sequenced sample: PBMCs or T cells enriched from blood (not recorded which). The receptors here all came from a woman under 40 with acute COVID-19. Each CDR3 is given with its conserved first and last residue. The order of the fields is D gene, J gene, clone size, CDR3 length, V gene, CDR3 DNA, CDR3 protein. The D gene is left open where the match is weak. Clone size is stated in some rows and not others, as once, few, many or a class when expanded.

TRBD1 TRBJ1-2 - 14 TRBV18 TGTGCCAGCTCATCTGCAGGGGGCGAGTCTCAGGCCACCTTC CASSSAGGESQATF
TRBD2 TRBJ2-3 - 15 TRBV9 TGTGCCAGCAGCGTGAGCGGGACTAGCACAGATACGCAGTATTTT CASSVSGTSTDTQYF
TRBD1 TRBJ1-5 - 14 TRBV28 TGTGCCAGCAGACAGGGGGCGATCGTGCAGCCCCAGCATTTT CASRQGAIVQPQHF
TRBD1 TRBJ1-3 - 16 TRBV27 TGTGCCAGCAGTACGGGACAGGGGTTTGGGGGAAACACCATATATTTT CASSTGQGFGGNTIYF
- TRBJ2-7 once 16 TRBV4-3 TGCGCCAGCAGCCAAGAGGCGACAGCCTTCTCCTACGAGCAGTACTTC CASSQEATAFSYEQYF
- TRBJ2-5 - 14 TRBV5-1 TGCGCCAGCAGCGGGAGGACAGGAAGGGAGACCCAGTACTTC CASSGRTGRETQYF
- TRBJ1-2 - 14 TRBV7-2 TGTGCCAGCAGCCTAAGTAACTCAGGAAATGGCTACACCTTC CASSLSNSGNGYTF
TRBD2 TRBJ2-7 once 16 TRBV7-2 TGTGCCAGCAGCCGGAACGCAGCGGGAAGGTCCTACGAGCAGTACTTC CASSRNAAGRSYEQYF
- TRBJ1-2 - 12 TRBV6-5 TGTGCCAGCAGTTCGGAGAACTATGGCTACACCTTC CASSSENYGYTF
TRBD1 TRBJ1-5 - 14 TRBV27 TGTGCCAGCAGTCCACAGGGGAGCAATCAGCCCCAGCATTTT CASSPQGSNQPQHF
- TRBJ1-4 - 14 TRBV19 TGTGCCAGTAGCCGTAATGGGGAGGGCGAAAAACTGTTTTTT CASSRNGEGEKLFF
- TRBJ2-3 - 16 TRBV7-9 TGTGCCAGCAGCCCCCGTCCGGGGAAAAACACAGATACGCAGTATTTT CASSPRPGKNTDTQYF
- TRBJ1-6 - 14 TRBV6-6 TGTGCCAGCAGTCAAACAGACGATAATTCACCCCTCCACTTT CASSQTDDNSPLHF
- TRBJ2-2 once 16 TRBV5-1 TGCGCCAGCAGCTTCGGACGGCAGGGTGGCACCGGGGAGCTGTTTTTT CASSFGRQGGTGELFF
TRBD2 TRBJ2-5 - 17 TRBV5-5 TGTGCCAGCAGCTCTCGCGGCATAGCGGGAGGGGCGGAGACCCAGTACTTC CASSSRGIAGGAETQYF
- TRBJ1-5 - 12 TRBV6-6 TGTGCCAGCGGGGAGGGCAATCAGCCCCAGCATTTT CASGEGNQPQHF
TRBD2 TRBJ2-4 - 15 TRBV7-2 TGTGCCAGCAGCTTTACGGGAGGGCCGCAAAACATTCAGTACTTC CASSFTGGPQNIQYF
- TRBJ1-1 - 16 TRBV14 TGTGCCAGCAGCCAATCCGGGGAAGGGCAGAACACTGAAGCTTTCTTT CASSQSGEGQNTEAFF
- TRBJ2-2 - 16 TRBV30 TGTGCCTGGAGTCCCATGGGCCTATCGATTACCGGGGAGCTGTTTTTT CAWSPMGLSITGELFF
- TRBJ2-1 - 14 TRBV27 TGTGCCAGCAGTTTATTGGGCGGGTACAATGAGCAGTTCTTC CASSLLGGYNEQFF
- TRBJ2-1 - 13 TRBV27 TGTGCCAGCAGTTTAAACAGTTACAATGAGCAGTTCTTC CASSLNSYNEQFF
- TRBJ2-7 - 14 TRBV27 TGTGCCAGCAGTCTCTACAGTTACTCCTACGAGCAGTACTTC CASSLYSYSYEQYF
TRBD1 TRBJ1-6 - 18 TRBV4-3 TGCGCCAGCAGTGAGTGGACAGGGCTAACCTTTGGGGGTTCACCCCTCCACTTT CASSEWTGLTFGGSPLHF
TRBD1 TRBJ2-7 - 14 TRBV30 TGTGCCTGGAACGGACAGGGGATCCCCTACGAGCAGTACTTC CAWNGQGIPYEQYF
TRBD2 TRBJ2-3 few 16 TRBV9 TGTGCCAGCAGCGCTAAACTAGCGGGAGCGGCAGATACGCAGTATTTT CASSAKLAGAADTQYF
- TRBJ1-1 - 14 TRBV7-2 TGTGCCAGCAGCGCACAGCCCGGGGTGACTGAAGCTTTCTTT CASSAQPGVTEAFF
- TRBJ2-3 - 14 TRBV6-4 TGTGCCAGCAGTAAGGTAGCGTCTTCGGATACGCAGTATTTT CASSKVASSDTQYF
- TRBJ1-2 - 13 TRBV18 TGTGCCAGCTCATCTCAGGGAAACTATGGCTACACCTTC CASSSQGNYGYTF
TRBD2 TRBJ2-2 - 16 TRBV7-3 TGTGCCAGCAGCGGGGGACTAGCGGGAGCCACCGGGGAGCTGTTTTTT CASSGGLAGATGELFF
TRBD1 TRBJ1-6 - 16 TRBV28 TGTGCCAGCAGTCGGGGCCGGGACAGGGGTTTTTCACCCCTCCACTTT CASSRGRDRGFSPLHF
- TRBJ2-3 - 15 TRBV30 TGTGCCTGGAGTTACCCCGGGTCCCTCACAGATACGCAGTATTTT CAWSYPGSLTDTQYF
TRBD1 TRBJ1-1 - 15 TRBV7-2 TGTGCCAGCAGCTTTGGGACAGGGACGAACACTGAAGCTTTCTTT CASSFGTGTNTEAFF
TRBD1 TRBJ1-2 - 15 TRBV7-8 TGTGCCAGCAGCTTAGGAGACAGGGGGCTGGATGGCTACACCTTC CASSLGDRGLDGYTF
- TRBJ1-2 - 14 TRBV27 TGTGCCAGCGCCTCCCGCGGTTCTTTCTATGGCTACACCTTC CASASRGSFYGYTF
TRBD2 TRBJ2-7 - 15 TRBV6-5 TGTGCCAGCAGTCCCCTAGCGGGGCCCGGGTACGAGCAGTACTTC CASSPLAGPGYEQYF
- TRBJ1-1 - 14 TRBV28 TGTGCCAGCAGTTTGAGCAGGGGAGAGCTGCAAGCTTTCTTT CASSLSRGELQAFF
- TRBJ2-3 - 15 TRBV6-5 TGTGCCAGCAGGATGGTAGGGGGACCCACAGATACGCAGTATTTT CASRMVGGPTDTQYF